Shown below are 15 T cell receptor beta chains from a single sample sequenced in a study of OX40 agonist ivuxolimab in advanced cancers. The repertoire was sequenced with immunoSEQ multiplex PCR; TCRdb's copy has only in-frame clones and lacks some. The table includes some 80,000 clones, 86% detected once. The sequencing used CD4+ or CD8+ T cells sorted from blood, collected in a trial of the OX40 agonist ivuxolimab. Receptors were obtained from an adult with an advanced solid tumor such as melanoma, head and neck, liver or kidney cancer.

V gene TRBV5-6 combines with J gene TRBJ2-7; 13 bases match TRBD2. Germline lookup yields CDR1 SGHDT and CDR2 YYEEEE. J was trimmed by 2 bases and V by 3 bases; bases with no gene match: 5. This CDR3 region has 16 residues. The CDR3 protein is CASSSPGLAGAYEQYF. CDR3 nucleotide sequence: TGTGCCAGCAGCTCACCAGGACTAGCGGGGGCCTACGAGCAGTACTTC.

This chain uses TRBV27 with TRBJ1-2; D is perhaps TRBD1 (6 bases). In germline, CDR1 is MNHEY, CDR2 SMNVEV (reference sequence). V lost 4 bases to trimming and J lost 5 bases, with 14 bases between them. The CDR3 extends over 14 amino acids. DNA of the CDR3: TGTGCCAGCAGTTACAAACAGGGAGGATATGGCTACACCTTC. Protein: CASSYKQGGYGYTF.

This sequence joins TRBV27 and TRBJ2-7; a weak D match, TRBD1 (6 bases). The CDR3 has 15 residues. V was shortened by 6 bases and J by 5 bases, with 20 bases between the two germline ends. Germline V gene lookup returns CDR1 MNHEY and CDR2 SMNVEV (reference sequence). CDR3 sequence: CASRPLQGRTDEQYF. The CDR3 DNA follows: TGTGCCAGCAGACCTTTGCAGGGGCGAACGGACGAGCAGTACTTC.

This chain connects TRBV2 to TRBJ1-5; 7 positions agree with TRBD1. Losses at the gene ends were 3 bases for V and 3 bases for J; bases not matched to a gene: 2. Germline V gene lookup returns CDR1 SNHLY and CDR2 FYNNEI. The CDR3 length is 14 residues. As DNA, the CDR3 is TGTGCCAGCAGTGACGACAGGGCCAATCAGCCCCAGCATTTT. The encoded protein is CASSDDRANQPQHF.

V gene TRBV27 combines with J gene TRBJ1-1; a possible D gene is TRBD1 (6 bases). CDR3 length equals 15 residues. Germline-derived CDR1 and CDR2 are MNHEY and SMNVEV (reference sequence). V gave up 3 bases and J gave up 2 bases, with 13 bases separating them. CDR3 sequence reads: CASSLYGQPNTEAFF. The CDR3 DNA sequence: TGTGCCAGCAGTTTGTACGGACAGCCCAACACTGAAGCTTTCTTT.

This chain connects TRBV19 to TRBJ1-2, with TRBD1 matching over 10 bases. The V gene's germline CDR1 is LNHDA and CDR2 SQIVND (reference sequence). The CDR3 has 15 amino acids. The J segment lost 6 bases and the V segment lost 2 bases, leaving 6 bases of the junction unmatched. CDR3 loop: CASSIQGQGRDGYTF. The DNA for the CDR3 is TGTGCCAGTAGTATACAGGGACAGGGGCGGGATGGCTACACCTTC.

The J gene is TRBJ1-2, the V gene TRBV29-1; no definite D call. V was pared by 6 bases and J by 4 bases, with 15 bases between. From germline, CDR1 is SQVTM and CDR2 ANQGSEA. The CDR3 is 13 amino acids. As DNA, the CDR3 is TGCAGCGTCCTCTTCGGCGACCGCTATGGCTACACCTTC. It specifies CSVLFGDRYGYTF.

The rearrangement joins TRBV5-1 to TRBJ2-1, with TRBD1 matching over 8 bases. Germline V gene data show CDR1 as SGHRS and CDR2 as YFSETQ. The CDR3 contains 15 residues. V lost 0 bases and J lost 8; bases outside the gene matches: 7. The CDR3 here is CASSLGQGAGDEQFF. CDR3 bases: TGCGCCAGCAGCTTGGGGCAGGGGGCAGGAGATGAGCAGTTCTTC.

On this clone itself: Compared with germline, one end of the junction differs, possibly owing to a read error. The same CDR3 also results from other DNA sequences found in this sample. The V call is TRBV7-9, the J call TRBJ1-4; D ambiguous. CDR3 length: 15 residues. Germline CDR1 reads SEHNR; CDR2 reads FQNEAQ (reference sequence). CDR3 sequence reads: CASSLASQKNEKLFF. The CDR3 DNA reads TGTGCCAGCAGCCTAGCGTCACAGAAGAATGAAAAACTGTTTTTT. Complete variable domain (other parts from reference TRBV7-9 and TRBJ1-4): DTGVSQNPRHKITKRGQNVTFRCDPISEHNRLYWYRQTLGQGPEFLTYFQNEAQLEKSRLLSDRFSAERPKGSFSTLEIQRTEQGDSAMYLCASSLASQKNEKLFFGSGTQLSVL.

This chain joins TRBV10-1 and TRBJ1-2; 9 positions agree with TRBD1. The CDR3 sequence is 13 residues long. Germline CDR1 reads WNHNN; CDR2 reads SYGVQD (reference sequence). The ends lost 7 bases at V and 4 bases at J; junction bases unmatched: 4. CDR3 sequence reads: CASIRTGVYGYTF. CDR3 DNA: TGCGCCAGCATCCGGACAGGGGTCTATGGCTACACCTTC.

V gene TRBV6-5 combines with J gene TRBJ2-2; 9 bases align to TRBD2. CDR1 is MNHEY and CDR2 is SVGAGI in the germline V gene. The V and J ends lost 7 bases and 2 bases, in that order; junction bases with no gene match: 2. The CDR3 contains 14 residues. The CDR3 DNA reads as TGTGCCAGCAATAGCGGGAGAAACACCGGGGAGCTGTTTTTT. Protein product: CASNSGRNTGELFF.

CDR3 in DNA: TGTGCCAGCAGTGAGGACCGTTCAAATTCACCCCTCCACTTT. It yields the protein CASSEDRSNSPLHF. The chain uses TRBV5-6 and TRBJ1-6; no firm D call. CDR3 length: 14 residues. Trimming took off 5 bases at V and 7 bases at J, with 13 bases between the two ends. Germline CDR1 SGHDT, CDR2 YYEEEE.

As to this clone: Mismatch with germline at one junction end may stem from a read error. The chain joins TRBV19 to TRBJ2-5; tentatively, D is TRBD1 or TRBD2 (5 bases each). The germline CDR1 and CDR2 sequences are LNHDA and SQIVND (reference sequence). CDR3 length equals 13 residues. This CDR3 is CASSDGTQGTQYF. The CDR3 coding sequence is TGTGCCAGTAGTGATGGGACCCAAGGGACCCAGTACTTC.

The chain links TRBV7-9 to TRBJ1-1, with a tentative D call TRBD1 (5 bases). V lost 4 bases to trimming and J lost 3 bases, with 12 bases between them. The CDR3 extends over 14 amino acids. The germline gives CDR1 SEHNR, CDR2 FQNEAQ (reference sequence). The CDR3 DNA sequence: TGTGCCAGCAGCTCCCGGGGGAGATACACTGAAGCTTTCTTT. Amino acids: CASSSRGRYTEAFF.

The rearrangement links TRBV6-5 to TRBJ1-1; D call uncertain. The CDR3 length is 13 residues. The germline V gene encodes CDR1 MNHEY and CDR2 SVGAGI. The V gene lost 6 bases and the J gene lost 4 bases, with 12 bases spanning the gap. CDR3 amino acids: CASSSGVSTEAFF. CDR3 nucleotide sequence: TGTGCCAGCAGCTCCGGGGTAAGCACTGAAGCTTTCTTT.